This T cell receptor (beta chain) was recovered during a study of cytomegalovirus exposure and HLA in healthy donors (dated by TCRdb to 2017 to 2019). Context from the whole study: An earlier analysis of approximately 640 of the donors reported roughly 300 Gb of sequence data and 100 million to 140 million unique TCR beta sequences from about 179 million T cells. HLA typing included class I and class II loci at four-digit resolution. A handful of DR-DQ haplotypes were handled as single units for association and clustering because linkage in the cohort was strong. The study aimed to test whether signatures of past pathogen exposure could be identified by cataloging public T cell receptors. A later genetic analysis took genome-wide SNP genotypes for about 55% of the 666 donors and used that subset as a discovery cohort. Among the roughly 370 genotyped donors, around 81% belonged to the genetic ancestry cluster associated with self-reported Caucasian donors. Alongside the repertoire data, information on donor age, sex, ethnicity and CMV serostatus was compiled. Along with the approximately 620-subject first cohort, a separate validation cohort of 120 different subjects was used. An early release covering just under 650 HLA-typed donors comprised roughly 300 gigabases of sequencing data and around 80 million unique TCR sequences. To study patterns of TCR occurrence, a later analysis re-analyzed previously published TCR beta repertoires from around 660 donors and added high-resolution HLA genotyping. An earlier analysis of around 580 of the donors used high-throughput TCR beta sequencing to judge whether each TCR beta V gene segment behaved as functional or pseudogenic. Rather than using new phenotypic data, the later analysis identified candidate immune exposures from TCR beta sequences and from how often those sequences occurred across donors. Among over 350 genotyped donors of the cohort, an average of approximately 230,000 unique TCR beta nucleotide sequences were sequenced per donor, around 20% of them non-productive. The study used immunosequencing to profile the T cell repertoires of approximately 690 subjects and linked those repertoires to cytomegalovirus serostatus. The number of donors typed differed by locus, with about 629-640 for A, B, C, DRB1 and DQB1, 522 for DQA1, about 610 for DPA1, and under 490 for DPB1. To predict cytomegalovirus infection status, the study brought together high-throughput TCR immunosequencing, statistical association of individual TCRs with disease status, and machine learning. Every discovery cohort repertoire had been produced on one sequencing platform.

The library relied on the immunoSEQ multiplex PCR assay. A mixture of 60 forward primers for TCR Vbeta segments and 13 reverse primers for TCR Jbeta segments was used in the multiplex PCR. A multiplex PCR assay on genomic DNA amplified the CDR3 region of rearranged TCR beta genes. On the Illumina HiSeq System, the amplified TCR beta libraries were sequenced as 87-base-pair reads. As for how the authors treated the data: A later analysis counted about 76 million unique TCR beta chains across the 650 to 800 repertoires, and 10 million to 12 million of these chains were shared by at least two donors. A nearest-neighbor algorithm error-corrected the raw reads and collapsed the reads into unique sequences, merging closely related sequences to remove PCR and sequencing errors. CDR3 sequences were aligned to IMGT reference sequences to assign V, D and J gene segments. For a sequence to be retained, a match of at least six nucleotides was required to both a V gene segment and a J gene segment. Rearrangements were called productive when the CDR3 lacked stop codons and stayed in frame with V and J; all others were non-productive. Following IMGT convention, CDR3 was defined as the stretch from the second conserved V-encoded cysteine to the conserved J-encoded phenylalanine. In an earlier analysis of 587 of the donors, sequences lacking an unambiguous match to a single V gene segment were excluded. In an earlier analysis of around 590 of the donors, a V segment was called functional when productive rearrangements were above 56.7%, and segregating when the standard deviation between donors exceeded 5%. A statistical classification framework was built for diagnosing cytomegalovirus status from the catalog of TCR beta chain sequences. A later analysis assigned V and J genes by comparing TCR nucleotide sequences with IMGT/GENE-DB human TR gene sequences. A later analysis assigned CDR3 sequences and most-parsimonious VDJ recombination scenarios with the TCRdist pipeline. A later analysis defined each TCR beta chain by its CDR3 amino acid sequence plus V-gene family, and excluded reads lacking a unique V-gene family. As a way to deal with suspected cross-contamination and a sequencing artifact, a later analysis dropped roughly 600 nucleotide sequences that were highly shared and had low generation probability. A later analysis calculated a clonal expansion index for each public chain from normalized within-repertoire ranks of inferred template counts. In a later analysis, generation probabilities were computed using a VDJ recombination model fitted to out-of-frame rearrangements, and the results were checked against IGoR. In a later analysis, hypergeometric tests were used to score TCR-TCR, TCR-HLA and TCR-CMV co-occurrence, with a repertoire-size bias correction applied to TCR pairs. False discovery rates were estimated in a later analysis by permuting HLA or CMV assignments 20 times. In a later analysis, co-occurring TCRs were grouped using DBSCAN, and TCRdist sequence similarity was added for clustering within HLA-allele-positive subsets. Repertoires with fewer than 30,000 or more than 120,000 public chains were left out of co-occurrence clustering, as were four to six repertoires with anomalous nucleotide sharing. In its TCRdb copy, this immuneACCESS table keeps in-frame sequences only and misses some clones. Where compared with another copy, unresolved V genes explain less than half of these, and the others have no known cause. For V, J and clone size, that table is used; D and trimming come from the DNA. The sample table shows about 140,000 clones, and approximately 80% are seen once. Less than 1.5% of the sample is held by the ten biggest clonotypes.

In the case of this clone: The target of this receptor is not known. No per-base quality is available; no much larger clone lies one base away.

The cohort comprised around 700 healthy bone marrow donors. All cohort members were sampled while nominally healthy, although unrecorded immune exposures were likely present. The donor tested CMV seropositive and was one of the 289 seropositive cohort members. Every donor gave a peripheral blood sample, and the peripheral blood mononuclear cells from that sample were used for TCR beta sequencing. The Qiagen DNeasy Blood Extraction Kit was used to extract genomic DNA from the blood cell samples. CDR1 and CDR2, looked up from the germline V gene, are SGHRS and YFSETQ. V was cut back by 2 bases and J by 1 base, leaving a gap of 15 bases between them. The CDR3 spans 16 residues, from the cysteine through the phenylalanine. Only CDR3 DNA remains: 48 bases, in frame from the first base. General study outcomes and caveats: When HLA alleles, especially DR and DQ, strongly co-occurred, attributing TCR associations to individual alleles was difficult. While some public TCRs were present in many individuals, most TCR sequences turned up only very rarely across donors. In a later analysis, HLA-associated TCR beta chains showed more clonal expansion and lower generation probabilities than non-associated chains that were equally common. In an earlier analysis of about 600 of the donors, most TCR beta V segments appeared in productive rearrangements about 90% or about 30% of the time, broadly matching IMGT annotations. Because HLA typing was missing for some donors at each locus, association tests included only the typed subset. A cluster of highly shared sequence variants was judged likely to represent a technical artifact of the sequencing pipeline. Cytomegalovirus status was reported to be diagnosed by the classifier with high specificity and sensitivity in both the original and validation cohorts. In a later analysis, several top co-occurrence clusters were reported to appear linked to parvovirus B19, influenza, CMV and Epstein-Barr virus. The 87-base-pair reads could not distinguish some IMGT-functional V segments, including TRBV6-2 and TRBV6-3, so those segments were excluded. The presence/absence analyses assumed that sequencing depth was roughly uniform across donors, and that assumption may not be true. According to a later analysis, most CMV-associated TCR beta chains appeared to be HLA-restricted, and the HLA associations seemed to be driven largely by CMV exposure. The cohort was sequenced for TCR beta chains only, and without alpha or paired-chain data the features that could be detected were limited. Correlated functional status among segregating V segments might reflect linkage disequilibrium, but an unknown experimental factor could not be ruled out. In a later analysis, over 15,000 TCR beta sequences were associated with specific HLA alleles at a false discovery rate of 0.05. According to the authors, the approach could potentially be generalized to other disease states and immunological phenotypes. The study listed 150 to 200 TCR beta chains as associated with cytomegalovirus. In a later genetic analysis, fewer N-insertions in productive TCRs were reported among donors in an Asian-associated ancestry cluster than the approximately 670-donor mean. A further reported finding was that TCR beta sequences accurately predicted the HLA-A and HLA-B alleles for most subjects in the first cohort. In a later analysis, TCR association rates were found to vary across HLA loci, with the most associated TCRs seen for DRB1 alleles and the fewest for HLA-C alleles. In a later genetic analysis, a missense DCLRE1C variant was associated with V-gene and J-gene trimming of TCR beta chains, and the association was replicated in an independent cohort. In vitro tests confirmed that three of the cytomegalovirus-associated TCR beta chains recognize cytomegalovirus antigens. For the cohort, immune exposure information was limited to CMV serostatus. Seventeen rarely observed V segments, including chromosome 9 orphons, were excluded from the earlier analysis of several hundred of the donors because counts were too low.

This receptor chain uses TRBV5-1 and TRBJ2-5; a tentative D call is TRBD1 (7 bases match). The sequence was obtained from a young man in good health and CMV-seropositive. The sequenced material came from PBMCs. This receptor carries the CDR3 CASSFGPGGSQETQYF. The DNA sequence is given as TGCGCCAGCAGCTTTGGACCAGGGGGGTCCCAAGAGACCCAGTACTTC.